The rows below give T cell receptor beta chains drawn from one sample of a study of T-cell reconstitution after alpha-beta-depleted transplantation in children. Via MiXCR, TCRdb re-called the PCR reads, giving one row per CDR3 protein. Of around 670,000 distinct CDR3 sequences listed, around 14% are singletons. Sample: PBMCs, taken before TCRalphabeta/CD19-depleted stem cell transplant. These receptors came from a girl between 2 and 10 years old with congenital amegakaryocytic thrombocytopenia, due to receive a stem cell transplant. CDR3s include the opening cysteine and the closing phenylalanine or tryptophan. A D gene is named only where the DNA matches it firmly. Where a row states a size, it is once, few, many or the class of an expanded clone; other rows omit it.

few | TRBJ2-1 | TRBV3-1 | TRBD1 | TGTGCCAGCAGCCAAGATCGACAGGGGTGGAATGAGCAGTTCTTC | CASSQDRQGWNEQFF
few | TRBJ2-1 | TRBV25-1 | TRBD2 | TGTGCCAGCAGGGGACTAGCGGGAGGCGAGCAGTTCTTC | CASRGLAGGEQFF
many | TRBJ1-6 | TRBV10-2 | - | TGCGCCAGCAGTGAGAATCGGATAACACCCCTCCACTTT | CASSENRITPLHF
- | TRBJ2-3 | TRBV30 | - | TGTGCCTGGAGTGGAGGGCCTAAAACGCAGTATTTT | CAWSGGPKTQYF
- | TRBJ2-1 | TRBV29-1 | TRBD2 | TGCAGCGTTTCGGGACTAGCGGGAGTAGGGATGTACAATGAGCAGTTCTTC | CSVSGLAGVGMYNEQFF
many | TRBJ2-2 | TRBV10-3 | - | TGTGCCATCAAGGATCCAGCTCGTGGCCGGGAGCTGTTTTTT | CAIKDPARGRELFF
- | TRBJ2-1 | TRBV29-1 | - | TGCAGCGTTGCATGGGATGAGCAGTTCTTC | CSVAWDEQFF
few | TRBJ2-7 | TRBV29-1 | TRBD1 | TGCAGCGGACTGGACAGGGTTGAAGTGTACTTC | CSGLDRVEVYF
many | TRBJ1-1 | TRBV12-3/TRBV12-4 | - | TGTGCCAGCAGTGCAAGACCACTGAACACTGAAGCTTTCTTT | CASSARPLNTEAFF
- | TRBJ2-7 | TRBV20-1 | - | TGCAGTGCTACCACCCGGGACACGAGCTCCTACGAGCAGTACTTC | CSATTRDTSSYEQYF
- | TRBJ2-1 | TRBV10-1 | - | TGCTACCATCTCGGGACCTACAATGAGCAGTTCTTC | CYHLGTYNEQFF
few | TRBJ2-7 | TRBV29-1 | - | TGCAGCGTTGAAGAGCCAGGGCGTGATTACGAGCAGTACTTC | CSVEEPGRDYEQYF
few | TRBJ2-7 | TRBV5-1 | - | TGCGCCAGCAGCTTGTCTAGGAGTCTTACCTACGAGCAGTACTTC | CASSLSRSLTYEQYF
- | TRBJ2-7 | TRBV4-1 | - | TGCGCCAGCAGCCAAGATCTGGCAGGGGATTTCTACGAGCAGTACTTC | CASSQDLAGDFYEQYF
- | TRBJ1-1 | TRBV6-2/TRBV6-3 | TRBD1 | TGTGCCAGCGGGGGACAGATCTCTGAAGCTTTCTTT | CASGGQISEAFF
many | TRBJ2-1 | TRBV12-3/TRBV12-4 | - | TGTGCCAGCATCTTGGGGGGTAGCAATGAGCAGTTCTTC | CASILGGSNEQFF
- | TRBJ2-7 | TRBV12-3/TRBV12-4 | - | TGTGCCTGCAGTCCCCTCGGGGGAGTGGGCTACGAGCAGTACTTC | CACSPLGGVGYEQYF
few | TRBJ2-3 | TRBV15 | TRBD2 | TGTGCCACCAGCGCTCGTAGGGAGGGGACAGATACGCAGTATTTT | CATSARREGTDTQYF
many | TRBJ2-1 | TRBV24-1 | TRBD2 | TGTGCCACCAGTGATTCCCGCGGGAGCTCCTACAATGAGCAGTTCTTC | CATSDSRGSSYNEQFF
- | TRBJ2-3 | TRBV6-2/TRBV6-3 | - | TGTGCCAGCAGTTACCTCCAGGGGAACTTAGATACGCAGTATTTT | CASSYLQGNLDTQYF
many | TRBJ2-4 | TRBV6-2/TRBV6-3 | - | TGTGCCAGCATTTCCGGGACTAAAAACATTCAGTACTTC | CASISGTKNIQYF
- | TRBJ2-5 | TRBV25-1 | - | TGTGCCAGCAGTGACCTGGTGTCAAAGACCCAGTACTTC | CASSDLVSKTQYF
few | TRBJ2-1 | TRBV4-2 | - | TGTGCCAGCAGCCGAGGCCCCGGAAGCTCCTACAATGAGCAGTTCTTC | CASSRGPGSSYNEQFF
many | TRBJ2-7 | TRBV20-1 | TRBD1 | TGCAGTGCTCAGACAGGGGTCTACGAGCAGTACTTC | CSAQTGVYEQYF
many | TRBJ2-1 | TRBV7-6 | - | TGTGCCTCCGATAGGGGCAATGAGCAGTTCTTC | CASDRGNEQFF
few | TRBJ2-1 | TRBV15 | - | TGTGCCACCAGCAGACCAGTTAGGGCGGAGCAGTTCTTC | CATSRPVRAEQFF
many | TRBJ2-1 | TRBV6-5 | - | TGTGCCAGCAGTTACTACTGGACAGCTAGTGAGCAGTTCTTC | CASSYYWTASEQFF
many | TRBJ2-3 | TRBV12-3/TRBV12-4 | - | TGTGCCAGCAGTCTCGCGACTAGCACAGATACGCAGTATTTT | CASSLATSTDTQYF
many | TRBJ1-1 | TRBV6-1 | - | TGTGCCAGCCCTCAGGGTTATCGGACTGAAGCTTTCTTT | CASPQGYRTEAFF